The next 24 T cell receptor beta chains were all read from a single sample in a study of beta chain features in type 1 diabetes. Findings of the study overall: All four CD4+ subsets from Type 1 diabetes patients carried moderately but significantly shorter TCRB CDR3s.

Every isolated RNA sample was fully reverse transcribed, so sequencing captured expressed TCRB transcripts. The method was immunoSEQ multiplex PCR; TCRdb's version includes in-frame clones alone and lacks a portion of them. The sample includes around 250,000 clones, about 20% of them seen just once. These TCRs are of unknown antigen specificity. What was sequenced was naive CD4+ T cells from blood. Receptors originate from a middle-aged woman with type 1 diabetes.

This clone was seen more than once but under ten times. The CDR3 nucleotides are TGTGCCAGCAGCCAGTGGGACAGGGGCGCTGAAGCTTTCTTT. Translation gives CASSQWDRGAEAFF. V and J are TRBV7-2 and TRBJ1-1, with 10 nucleotides matching TRBD1. The CDR3 sequence is 14 residues long. Germline-derived CDR1 and CDR2 are SGHTA and FQGNSA. The V segment lost 5 bases and the J segment 6 bases; nucleotides outside the gene matches: 6.

DNA for the CDR3: TGTGCCAGCAGCGTAGGGCCGGCGGCTGCGGAGACCCAGTACTTC. Its translation is CASSVGPAAAETQYF. This chain links TRBV9 with TRBJ2-5; D is undetermined. The CDR3 extends over 15 amino acids. Deletions cut 0 bases from V and 5 bases from J, with 14 bases between. The germline V gene encodes CDR1 SGDLS and CDR2 YYNGEE.

This rearrangement joins TRBV30 to TRBJ2-1, with D uncertain. Per germline, CDR1 GTSNPN and CDR2 SVGIG (reference sequence). Trimming took off 4 bases at V and 3 bases at J, with 4 bases between the two ends. The length of the CDR3 is 11 residues. CDR3 protein: CAWTSYNEQFF. DNA of the CDR3: TGTGCCTGGACTAGCTACAATGAGCAGTTCTTC.

This chain links TRBV27 with TRBJ2-7; tentative D call: TRBD2 (6 bases). Germline V gene lookup returns CDR1 MNHEY and CDR2 SMNVEV (reference sequence). The CDR3 covers 16 residues. Trimming removed 10 bases from V and 0 bases from J, with 22 bases in between. CDR3 loop: CATPSRRESPSYEQYF. The CDR3 DNA follows: TGTGCCACTCCATCCCGCCGGGAGTCGCCCTCCTACGAGCAGTACTTC.

The chain couples TRBV6-4 to TRBJ2-1; TRBD1 matches at 9 bases. In germline, CDR1 is MRHNA, CDR2 SNTAGT. The CDR3 is 16 amino acids. The V and J ends lost 3 bases and 1 base, in that order; junction bases with no gene match: 4. This CDR3 reads CASSETGQGSYNEQFF. The CDR3 nucleotides are TGTGCCAGCAGTGAAACGGGACAGGGTTCCTACAATGAGCAGTTCTTC.

The chain combines TRBV11-2 with TRBJ1-1, with a weak D call TRBD1 (6 bases). CDR3 length: 13 amino acids. V was shortened by 3 bases and J by 2 bases, with 7 bases between the two germline ends. Germline CDR1 and CDR2: SGHAT and FQNNGV. This CDR3 reads CASSFRGNTEAFF. CDR3 coding DNA: TGTGCCAGCAGCTTCAGGGGAAACACTGAAGCTTTCTTT.

The chain combines TRBV11-2 with TRBJ2-1; 11 bases are shared with TRBD2. From germline, CDR1 is SGHAT and CDR2 FQNNGV. The CDR3 is 19 residues long. Trimming removed 5 bases from V and 0 bases from J; junction bases left unmatched: 12. The DNA for the CDR3 is TGTGCCAGCAGCCCCCTAAGCTTAGCGGGAGGGAGCTCCTACAATGAGCAGTTCTTC. Protein product: CASSPLSLAGGSSYNEQFF.

This sequence joins TRBV7-9 and TRBJ1-4; a weak D match, TRBD1 (6 bases). V was trimmed by 1 base and J by 8 bases, leaving 14 bases between them. Germline CDR1 SEHNR, CDR2 FQNEAQ (reference sequence). The CDR3 is 15 amino acids. CDR3: CASSLEGGAGEKLFF. CDR3 DNA sequence: TGTGCCAGCAGCTTAGAAGGGGGAGCCGGAGAAAAACTGTTTTTT. The variable domain in full, completed from reference TRBV7-9 and TRBJ1-4, reads DTGVSQNPRHKITKRGQNVTFRCDPISEHNRLYWYRQTLGQGPEFLTYFQNEAQLEKSRLLSDRFSAERPKGSFSTLEIQRTEQGDSAMYLCASSLEGGAGEKLFFGSGTQLSVL.

This clone was picked up a small number of times. V gene TRBV6-5 combines with J gene TRBJ1-4; D is possibly TRBD1 (5 bases). The germline V and J ends were trimmed by 10 bases and 3 bases, with 18 bases remaining between them. Germline V gene data show CDR1 as MNHEY and CDR2 as SVGAGI. The CDR3 has 15 residues. The CDR3 DNA reads as TGTGCCACCAAAGACACGTGGGGCCCTAATGAAAAACTGTTTTTT. It translates to CATKDTWGPNEKLFF.

Only a few counts were recorded for this clone. The chain carries TRBV7-2 and TRBJ2-7; TRBD1 matches at 8 bases. The CDR3 has 15 amino acids. Germline V gene sequence: CDR1 SGHTA, CDR2 FQGNSA. After removal of 3 bases from V and 2 bases from J, the junction contained 6 bases not matched to a gene. As DNA, the CDR3 is TGTGCCAGCAGCTTTTGGCTACAGGGGGCCTACGAGCAGTACTTC. This encodes CASSFWLQGAYEQYF. Drawing the rest from reference TRBV7-2 and TRBJ2-7, the complete variable domain is GAGVSQSPSNKVTEKGKDVELRCDPISGHTALYWYRQSLGQGLEFLIYFQGNSAPDKSGLPSDRFSAERTGGSVSTLTIQRTQQEDSAVYLCASSFWLQGAYEQYFGPGTRLTVT.

This clone was seen a single time. At the DNA level, this CDR3 is encoded by other sequences in the same sample as well. The chain uses TRBV7-2 and TRBJ1-1; a possible D gene is TRBD1 (5 bases). Germline V CDR1 and CDR2: SGHTA, FQGNSA. CDR3 length: 11 residues. V dropped 5 bases and J dropped 7 bases, with 8 bases sitting between them. The CDR3 DNA sequence: TGTGCCAGCAGCCTGGGACTTGAAGCTTTCTTT. Translating it yields CASSLGLEAFF.

The gene calls are TRBV4-1 and TRBJ2-3, with 11 bases that match TRBD2. The CDR3 loop spans 17 amino acids. In germline, CDR1 is MGHRA, CDR2 YSYEKL. J was trimmed by 0 bases and V by 2 bases; bases with no gene match: 4. CDR3 bases: TGCGCCAGCAGCCAAATAGCGGGGGGGCCTAGCACAGATACGCAGTATTTT. Protein sequence: CASSQIAGGPSTDTQYF.

This clone appeared once. V usage is TRBV19 and J usage is TRBJ1-2, with D maybe TRBD1 (6 bases). V lost 4 bases, J lost 4 bases, and 13 bases lay in between. CDR1 and CDR2 from the germline V gene are LNHDA and SQIVND (reference sequence). The CDR3 is made up of 14 amino acids. The CDR3 coding sequence is TGTGCCAGTAGTAAGACAGGAGCGATCTATGGCTACACCTTC. It translates to CASSKTGAIYGYTF. The whole variable domain, filled in from reference TRBV19 and TRBJ1-2, reads DGGITQSPKYLFRKEGQNVTLSCEQNLNHDAMYWYRQDPGQGLRLIYYSQIVNDFQKGDIAEGYSVSREKKESFPLTVTSAQKNPTAFYLCASSKTGAIYGYTFGSGTRLTVV.

The J gene is TRBJ1-2, the V gene TRBV18; D not certain. The germline V and J ends were trimmed by 3 bases and 7 bases, with 18 bases remaining between them. There are 15 residues in the CDR3. Germline CDR1 and CDR2: KGHSH and LQKENI. CDR3 nucleotide sequence: TGTGCCAGCTCACCCTTAGAGCAATCAACTCGTGGCTACACCTTC. It codes for CASSPLEQSTRGYTF.

This clone occurred a few times. The rearrangement links TRBV5-1 to TRBJ2-1; 8 nucleotides match TRBD2. Germline lookup yields CDR1 SGHRS and CDR2 YFSETQ. The CDR3 has 15 amino acids. The V and J ends lost 4 bases and 6 bases, in that order; junction bases with no gene match: 9. The CDR3 spells CASSTGTRDSNEQFF. Here the CDR3 DNA reads TGCGCCAGCAGCACCGGGACTAGGGATTCCAATGAGCAGTTCTTC.

V and J are TRBV30 and TRBJ1-1, with D unresolved. The V end lost 5 bases, the J end lost 2 bases, and 9 bases lay between the germline ends. In germline, CDR1 is GTSNPN, CDR2 SVGIG (reference sequence). The CDR3 spans 12 residues. DNA of the CDR3: TGTGCCTGGCAACGCAGTAACACTGAAGCTTTCTTT. Translating it yields CAWQRSNTEAFF.

This clone was counted a few times. This rearrangement joins TRBV11-2 to TRBJ2-3, with TRBD2 matching 12 bases. The J segment lost 2 bases and the V segment lost 5 bases, leaving 5 bases of the junction unmatched. Germline loops: CDR1 SGHAT, CDR2 FQNNGV. The CDR3 sequence is 16 residues long. The CDR3 region is CASSPTSGGPTDTQYF. DNA for the CDR3: TGTGCCAGCAGCCCGACTAGCGGGGGACCCACAGATACGCAGTATTTT.

This clone was found a few times. The gene calls are TRBV29-1 and TRBJ1-1, with 7 bases identical to TRBD1. V gave up 4 bases and J gave up 7 bases; unmatched junction bases: 3. In germline, CDR1 is SQVTM, CDR2 ANQGSEA. This CDR3 has 11 residues. The CDR3 is CSVGGGHEAFF. In DNA, the CDR3 is TGCAGCGTTGGAGGGGGCCATGAAGCTTTCTTT.

This clone has more than one count but fewer than ten. The gene calls are TRBV29-1 and TRBJ2-1, with D tentatively TRBD2 (6 bases). The CDR3 consists of 14 residues. Germline CDR1 SQVTM, CDR2 ANQGSEA. Trimming cost V 4 bases and J 2 bases, with 12 bases left between them. The CDR3 region is CSVGDSQPYNEQFF. CDR3 nucleotides: TGCAGCGTTGGGGACTCGCAACCCTACAATGAGCAGTTCTTC.

This clone was seen only a few times. In DNA, the CDR3 is TGCAGCGTTGAAGTGGTGGACAGGGCCGGGGCCAACGTCCTGACTTTC. It yields the protein CSVEVVDRAGANVLTF. The chain recombines TRBV29-1 with TRBJ2-6; TRBD1 matches at 8 bases. The V gene end was trimmed by 1 base and the J gene end by 4 bases; junction bases not matched to a gene: 6. The germline CDR1 and CDR2 sequences are SQVTM and ANQGSEA. This CDR3 contains 16 residues.

This clone was seen a handful of times. This chain joins TRBV4-1 and TRBJ1-5; maybe TRBD1 (5 bases). Germline V gene sequence: CDR1 MGHRA, CDR2 YSYEKL. This CDR3 has 17 residues. V shed 0 bases and J shed 1 base, with 13 bases lying between them. In DNA form, the CDR3 reads TGCGCCAGCAGCCAAGAGGGGAGGGGTGTCAGCAATCAGCCCCAGCATTTT. It codes for CASSQEGRGVSNQPQHF.

This clone has only a few counts. V gene TRBV11-1 combines with J gene TRBJ2-1, with 10 bases that match TRBD2. Per germline, CDR1 SGHAT and CDR2 FQDESV (reference sequence). Losses at the gene ends were 10 bases for V and 1 base for J; bases not matched to a gene: 7. The CDR3 contains 15 residues. CDR3 loop: CAIAAGGASYNEQFF. CDR3 sequence (DNA): TGTGCCATCGCAGCGGGAGGGGCTTCCTACAATGAGCAGTTCTTC.

The chain joins TRBV30 to TRBJ1-1; D might be TRBD1 (5 bases). In germline, CDR1 is GTSNPN, CDR2 SVGIG (reference sequence). This CDR3 is 14 amino acids long. Trimming pared 0 bases from V and 7 bases from J, leaving 15 bases between. CDR3 DNA: TGTGCCTGGAGTGTCCTGGGAGGGGAGGATGAAGCTTTCTTT. As protein: CAWSVLGGEDEAFF.

As for this clone: Other DNA sequences within the sample encode an identical CDR3. The CDR3 coding sequence is TGTGCCAGCTCAACCGGGACTGACACTGAAGCTTTCTTT. It translates to CASSTGTDTEAFF. The chain has TRBV18 and TRBJ1-1; possible D gene TRBD1, 5 bases. Looked up from germline, CDR1 is KGHSH and CDR2 is LQKENI. There are 13 residues in the CDR3. V was shortened by 5 bases and J by 3 bases, with 10 bases between the two germline ends.